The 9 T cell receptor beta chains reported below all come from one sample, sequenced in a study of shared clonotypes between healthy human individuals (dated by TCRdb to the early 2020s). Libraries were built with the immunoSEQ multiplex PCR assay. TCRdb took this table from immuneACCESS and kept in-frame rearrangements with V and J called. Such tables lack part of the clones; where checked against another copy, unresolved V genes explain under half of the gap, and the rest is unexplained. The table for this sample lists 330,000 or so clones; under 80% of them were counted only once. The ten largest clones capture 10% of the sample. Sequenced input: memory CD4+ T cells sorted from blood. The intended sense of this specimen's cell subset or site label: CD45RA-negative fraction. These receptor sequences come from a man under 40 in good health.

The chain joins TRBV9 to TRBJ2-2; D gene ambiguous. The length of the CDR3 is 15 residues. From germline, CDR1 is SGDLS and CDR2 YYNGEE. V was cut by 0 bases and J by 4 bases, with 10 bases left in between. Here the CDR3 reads CASSVVDSSTGELFF. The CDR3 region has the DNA TGTGCCAGCAGCGTAGTGGATAGTTCCACCGGGGAGCTGTTTTTT.

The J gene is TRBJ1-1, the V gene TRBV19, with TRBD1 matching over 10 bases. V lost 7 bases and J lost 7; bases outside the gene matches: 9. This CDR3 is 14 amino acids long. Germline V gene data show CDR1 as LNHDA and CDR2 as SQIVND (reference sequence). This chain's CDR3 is CASKETGGSGEAFF. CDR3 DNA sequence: TGTGCCAGTAAGGAGACAGGGGGCTCTGGTGAAGCTTTCTTT.

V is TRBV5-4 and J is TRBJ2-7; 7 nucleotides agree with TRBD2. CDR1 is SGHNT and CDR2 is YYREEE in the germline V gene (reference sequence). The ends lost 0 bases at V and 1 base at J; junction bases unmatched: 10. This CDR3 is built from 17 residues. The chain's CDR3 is CASSLEGGGELSYEQYF. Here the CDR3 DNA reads TGTGCCAGCAGCTTGGAGGGTGGGGGGGAGTTGTCCTACGAGCAGTACTTC.

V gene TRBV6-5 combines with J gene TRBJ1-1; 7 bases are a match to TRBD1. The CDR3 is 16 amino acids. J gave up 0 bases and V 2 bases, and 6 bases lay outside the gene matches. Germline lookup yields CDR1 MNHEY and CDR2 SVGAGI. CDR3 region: CASSYLGDSVNTEAFF. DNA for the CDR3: TGTGCCAGCAGTTACCTTGGGGACAGTGTGAACACTGAAGCTTTCTTT.

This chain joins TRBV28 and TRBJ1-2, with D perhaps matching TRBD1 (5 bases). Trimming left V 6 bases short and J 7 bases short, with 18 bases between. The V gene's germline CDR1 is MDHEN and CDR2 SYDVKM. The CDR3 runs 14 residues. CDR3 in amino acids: CASRTFLIGAGYTF. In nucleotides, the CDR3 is TGTGCCAGCAGGACATTTTTGATTGGGGCTGGCTACACCTTC.

The CDR3 bases are TGTGCCAGCAGTTCTAACCAGCGCATGAACACTGAAGCTTTCTTT. Its translation is CASSSNQRMNTEAFF. This chain uses TRBV6-1 with TRBJ1-1; D remains ambiguous. In germline, CDR1 is MNHNS, CDR2 SASEGT. Trimming removed 5 bases at V and 0 bases at J, with 13 bases between. This CDR3 is 15 amino acids long.

CDR3 in amino acids: CASSSSNRGRGTGELFF. For the CDR3, the DNA is TGTGCCAGCAGTTCATCAAACAGGGGGCGTGGGACCGGGGAGCTGTTTTTT. The rearrangement uses TRBV27 and TRBJ2-2; 9 nucleotides line up with TRBD1. Germline V lookup: CDR1 MNHEY, CDR2 SMNVEV (reference sequence). The ends lost 4 bases at V and 5 bases at J; junction bases unmatched: 11. This CDR3 has 17 residues.

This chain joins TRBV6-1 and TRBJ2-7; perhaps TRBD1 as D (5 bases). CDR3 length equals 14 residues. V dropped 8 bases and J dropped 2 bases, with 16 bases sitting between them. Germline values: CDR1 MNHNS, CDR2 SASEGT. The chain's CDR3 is CASLPVDRTYEQYF. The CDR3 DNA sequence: TGTGCCAGCCTCCCCGTTGACAGAACCTACGAGCAGTACTTC.

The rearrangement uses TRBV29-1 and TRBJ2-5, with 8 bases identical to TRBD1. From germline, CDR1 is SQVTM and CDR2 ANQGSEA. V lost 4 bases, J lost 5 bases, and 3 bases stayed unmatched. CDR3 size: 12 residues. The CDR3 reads CSVGYRGETQYF. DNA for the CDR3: TGCAGCGTTGGTTACAGGGGGGAGACCCAGTACTTC.